This TCR beta chain is drawn from a study of blood T cell repertoires in COVID-19. Study-level background: Acute and convalescent COVID-19 samples came from the United States, Italy and Spain.

The CDR3 has 15 residues. V was cut by 1 base and J by 4 bases, with 10 bases left in between. CDR1 SSHAT and CDR2 FNYEAQ come from the germline V gene (reference sequence). The repertoire was sequenced with immunoSEQ multiplex PCR; TCRdb's copy has only in-frame clones and lacks some. The data show about 190,000 clones, under 80% seen once. This clonotype was obtained from a woman in her 50s with acute COVID-19. The J gene is TRBJ2-2, the V gene TRBV7-7, with D maybe TRBD2 (5 bases). Material for sequencing was PBMCs or T cells enriched from blood (not recorded which). CDR3 coding DNA: TGTGCCAGCAGCTTAGATCGGGGATTCACCGGGGAGCTGTTTTTT. Residues: CASSLDRGFTGELFF.